What follows are 26 T cell receptor beta chains derived from one specimen sequenced in a study of patients and donors after allogeneic stem cell transplantation. TCRdb re-analysed the RT-PCR reads in MiXCR, keeping a single row per CDR3 protein. This sample has about 400,000 distinct CDR3 sequences; about a sixth occur once, and the top ten carry less than 9.5%. The sample was blood, either unsorted or a sorted T cell fraction (not recorded which). The receptors originated from a human donor who was either an allogeneic HSCT recipient or a stem cell or donor lymphocyte infusion donor (not recorded which). It is not recorded whose cells these are; they may come from a transplant donor.

This clonotype occurred many times. The chain joins TRBV5-1 to TRBJ2-7; the D call may be TRBD1 or TRBD2 (5 bases each). Per germline, CDR1 SGHRS and CDR2 YFSETQ. V gave up 4 bases and J gave up 2 bases, with 10 bases separating them. This CDR3 comprises 13 residues. The CDR3 DNA sequence: TGCGCCAGCAGCAGAAGGGGACCCTACGAGCAGTACTTC. Translated, it gives CASSRRGPYEQYF.

This clonotype has only a few counts. The V call is TRBV21-1, the J call TRBJ2-7; TRBD1, the table's D call, was not compared with the DNA. TRBV21-1 represents a pseudogene. The CDR3 has 17 amino acids. CDR3 bases: TGTGCCAGCAGCAAAGTCGCCGGGACAGCGGTTTTATACGAGCAGTACTTC. It encodes CASSKVAGTAVLYEQYF.

This clonotype has more than one count but fewer than ten. This sequence joins TRBV12-3 or TRBV12-4 and TRBJ1-2; no reliable D call. V was trimmed by 3 bases and J by 6 bases, leaving 5 bases between them. This CDR3 has 11 residues. The CDR3 region has the DNA TGTGCCAGCAGTTTTAGAGATGGCTACACCTTC. As protein: CASSFRDGYTF.

The rearrangement joins TRBV5-1 to TRBJ1-2; 8 bases match TRBD1. CDR1 is SGHRS and CDR2 is YFSETQ in the germline V gene. Trimming at V came to 4 bases and at J to 4 bases, leaving 12 bases not matched to a gene. The CDR3 has 16 amino acids. CDR3 sequence: CASSVRTGLDLYGYTF. The CDR3 coding sequence is TGCGCCAGCAGCGTGCGGACAGGGTTGGATCTCTATGGCTACACCTTC.

This clonotype was counted only a few times. This chain links TRBV2 with TRBJ1-6; the D is unclear. Looked up from germline, CDR1 is SNHLY and CDR2 is FYNNEI. This CDR3 is 14 amino acids long. Trimming removed 5 bases from V and 7 bases from J, with 12 bases in between. CDR3: CASSLPTGNSPLHF. In nucleotides, the CDR3 is TGTGCCAGCAGTCTCCCTACGGGAAATTCACCCCTCCACTTT.

This clonotype turned up a few times. The rearrangement uses TRBV7-9 and TRBJ2-4; D unresolved. The CDR3 is 16 residues long. V gave up 5 bases and J gave up 0 bases, with 14 bases separating them. Germline V gene lookup returns CDR1 SEHNR and CDR2 FQNEAQ (reference sequence). The CDR3 spells CASSPSNFLAKNIQYF. For the CDR3, the DNA is TGTGCCAGCAGCCCATCCAACTTCCTAGCCAAAAACATTCAGTACTTC.

The chain joins TRBV4-1 to TRBJ1-6; D is ambiguous. The CDR3 is 17 residues long. Trimming cost V 1 base and J 3 bases, with 13 bases left between them. Germline CDR1 and CDR2: MGHRA and YSYEKL. CDR3 loop: CASSQGRADFYNSPLHF. For the CDR3, the DNA is TGCGCCAGCAGCCAAGGGAGGGCAGATTTCTATAATTCACCCCTCCACTTT.

The chain carries TRBV28 and TRBJ2-3; D not certain. The CDR3 has 13 residues. The V end was cut by 6 bases, the J end by 6 bases, with 13 bases between. Germline V gene lookup returns CDR1 MDHEN and CDR2 SYDVKM. CDR3 in amino acids: CASRYRNLDTQYF. In DNA, the CDR3 is TGTGCCAGCAGGTACAGAAATTTGGATACGCAGTATTTT. The full variable domain, with the rest looked up from reference TRBV28 and TRBJ2-3, is DVKVTQSSRYLVKRTGEKVFLECVQDMDHENMFWYRQDPGLGLRLIYFSYDVKMKEKGDIPEGYSVSREKKERFSLILESASTNQTSMYLCASRYRNLDTQYFGPGTRLTVL.

There are many counts of this clonotype. The V call is TRBV4-2, the J call TRBJ2-3, with no clear D. Germline-derived CDR1 and CDR2 are LGHNA and YNFKEQ. This CDR3 is built from 16 residues. Trimming left V 4 bases short and J 3 bases short, with 17 bases between. The DNA for the CDR3 is TGTGCCAGCAGCCCGATGGACCTAGAAGAAACAGATACGCAGTATTTT. It is translated as CASSPMDLEETDTQYF.

Only a few counts were recorded for this clonotype. The chain carries TRBV19 and TRBJ1-4; D not certain. This CDR3 spans 14 amino acids. Per germline, CDR1 LNHDA and CDR2 SQIVND (reference sequence). V was pared by 3 bases and J by 0 bases, with 5 bases between. The CDR3 nucleotides read TGTGCCAGTAGTATCGGCACAACTAATGAAAAACTGTTTTTT. It codes for CASSIGTTNEKLFF.

There are many counts of this clonotype. The J gene is TRBJ1-5, the V gene TRBV12-3 or TRBV12-4, with D perhaps matching TRBD1 (6 bases). This CDR3 contains 15 residues. Trimming left V 4 bases short and J 7 bases short, with 17 bases between. The chain's CDR3 is CASSSGGGGIQPQHF. Written as DNA, the CDR3 is TGTGCCAGCAGTTCAGGTGGGGGGGGCATACAGCCCCAGCATTTT.

This clonotype appeared a few times. The chain has TRBV10-2 and TRBJ1-2; D is unclear. The CDR3 is 13 amino acids. V was clipped by 3 bases and J by 8 bases, with 13 bases between them. Germline CDR1 and CDR2: WSHSY and SAAADI. The CDR3 DNA reads as TGCGCCAGCAGTGACGACCGGCGACTCGGCTACACCTTC. This codes for CASSDDRRLGYTF.

V gene TRBV18 combines with J gene TRBJ1-1; 7 positions agree with TRBD1. This CDR3 is 14 amino acids long. The junction had 6 bases not matched to a gene; V was cut back by 1 base and J by 7 bases. Germline V gene lookup returns CDR1 KGHSH and CDR2 LQKENI. The CDR3 loop is CASSPLPGGNEAFF. Here the CDR3 DNA reads TGTGCCAGCTCACCACTTCCAGGGGGGAATGAAGCTTTCTTT.

The chain joins TRBV10-3 to TRBJ2-1; 9 bases match TRBD2. CDR3 length equals 17 residues. Trimming at V came to 10 bases and at J to 7 bases, leaving 20 bases not matched to a gene. Germline values: CDR1 ENHRY, CDR2 SYGVKD. The CDR3 DNA sequence: TGTGCCACAAGGCAGGGAGAGGTAGCGGGGGTTTGGAATGAGCAGTTCTTC. It translates to CATRQGEVAGVWNEQFF.

This clonotype was picked up many times. This sequence joins TRBV13 and TRBJ2-1; D might be TRBD1 or TRBD2, each matching 5 bases. There are 17 residues in the CDR3. V was cut by 2 bases and J by 4 bases, with 18 bases left in between. CDR1 is PRHDT and CDR2 is FYEKMQ in the germline V gene (reference sequence). The CDR3 nucleotides read TGTGCCAGCAGCTTAATCGCAGGGTGGGGAGAATACAATGAGCAGTTCTTC. Amino acids: CASSLIAGWGEYNEQFF.

V gene TRBV9 combines with J gene TRBJ1-1, with TRBD1 as a possible D gene (6 bases). Trimming stripped 4 bases from V and 4 bases from J, with 20 bases between. Germline V gene lookup returns CDR1 SGDLS and CDR2 YYNGEE. The CDR3 extends over 16 amino acids. The CDR3, as DNA: TGTGCCAGCAGCTCCGGAGGGGGGAGAAGTGGCACTGAAGCTTTCTTT. Residues: CASSSGGGRSGTEAFF.

This clonotype showed up just a few times. The chain uses TRBV9 and TRBJ2-2; a weak D match, TRBD1 (6 bases). Germline CDR1 reads SGDLS; CDR2 reads YYNGEE. V shed 4 bases and J shed 0 bases, with 13 bases lying between them. The CDR3 is 16 amino acids. Here the CDR3 DNA reads TGTGCCAGCAGCTTACCGGGACACTCGAACACCGGGGAGCTGTTTTTT. It codes for CASSLPGHSNTGELFF.

V is TRBV7-7 and J is TRBJ2-3; D gene ambiguous. Trimming removed 6 bases at V and 2 bases at J, with 9 bases between. Germline V gene sequence: CDR1 SSHAT, CDR2 FNYEAQ (reference sequence). The CDR3 loop spans 13 amino acids. CDR3 region: CASSLQFTDTQYF. As DNA, the CDR3 is TGTGCCAGCAGTCTTCAATTCACAGATACGCAGTATTTT. The complete variable domain, with remaining parts taken from reference TRBV7-7 and TRBJ2-3, reads GAGVSQSPRYKVTKRGQDVTLRCDPISSHATLYWYQQALGQGPEFLTYFNYEAQPDKSGLPSDRFSAERPEGSISTLTIQRTEQRDSAMYRCASSLQFTDTQYFGPGTRLTVL.

This clonotype showed up many times. V usage is TRBV12-3 or TRBV12-4 and J usage is TRBJ1-4, with D possibly being TRBD1 (5 bases). V was shortened by 1 base and J by 8 bases, with 20 bases between the two germline ends. This CDR3 comprises 17 residues. CDR3 in amino acids: CASSLGEGSGPFEKLFF. CDR3 sequence (DNA): TGTGCCAGCAGTTTAGGGGAGGGGTCAGGGCCATTCGAAAAACTGTTTTTT.

This rearrangement joins TRBV11-2 to TRBJ2-1; D possibly corresponds to TRBD2 (6 bases). Germline V CDR1 and CDR2: SGHAT, FQNNGV. CDR3 size: 15 residues. V shed 5 bases and J shed 0 bases, with 11 bases lying between them. CDR3 DNA: TGTGCCAGCAGCCAGACTAGACCCTCCTACAATGAGCAGTTCTTC. It specifies CASSQTRPSYNEQFF.

The chain joins TRBV15 to TRBJ2-2; D may be TRBD1 (6 bases). CDR3 length: 18 residues. The germline V gene encodes CDR1 LNHNV and CDR2 YYDKDF (reference sequence). Trimming pared 9 bases from V and 1 base from J, leaving 24 bases between. CDR3 sequence (DNA): TGTGCCACTCAACCCCTGGACAGCCTCTCACAGAACACCGGGGAGCTGTTTTTT. It codes for CATQPLDSLSQNTGELFF.

The chain uses TRBV7-9 and TRBJ1-1, with D perhaps matching TRBD1 (5 bases). Germline lookup yields CDR1 SEHNR and CDR2 FQNEAQ (reference sequence). The V end lost 2 bases, the J end lost 2 bases, and 12 bases lay between the germline ends. CDR3 length: 15 residues. The CDR3 protein is CASSLFRGRNTEAFF. Written as DNA, the CDR3 is TGTGCCAGCAGCTTATTTAGGGGCAGAAACACTGAAGCTTTCTTT. Combining the CDR3 with reference TRBV7-9 and TRBJ1-1 gives the whole variable domain DTGVSQNPRHKITKRGQNVTFRCDPISEHNRLYWYRQTLGQGPEFLTYFQNEAQLEKSRLLSDRFSAERPKGSFSTLEIQRTEQGDSAMYLCASSLFRGRNTEAFFGQGTRLTVV.

The rearrangement links TRBV10-3 to TRBJ2-1; perhaps TRBD2 as D (6 bases). V was trimmed by 10 bases and J by 15 bases, leaving 19 bases between them. The germline V gene encodes CDR1 ENHRY and CDR2 SYGVKD. This CDR3 spans 11 amino acids. CDR3 DNA sequence: TGTGCCACTTCCAAGGAGACTAGTCTGTTCTTC. The encoded protein is CATSKETSLFF.

This clonotype was counted between two and nine times. V and J are TRBV5-1 and TRBJ2-3, with 8 bases lining up with TRBD2. Germline CDR1 reads SGHRS; CDR2 reads YFSETQ. Trimming took 7 bases from V and 4 from J; bases not matched to a gene: 11. The CDR3 runs 15 residues. CDR3 nucleotide sequence: TGCGCCAGCGCTACGGCAGCGGGGGCGGCAGATACGCAGTATTTT. Translating it yields CASATAAGAADTQYF.

This sequence joins TRBV5-1 and TRBJ2-7; D not certain. From germline, CDR1 is SGHRS and CDR2 YFSETQ. The V gene lost 3 bases and the J gene lost 2 bases, with 12 bases spanning the gap. The CDR3 has 14 amino acids. The CDR3 DNA follows: TGCGCCAGCAGCTCGCCGCCGTATCCCTACGAGCAGTACTTC. Translated: CASSSPPYPYEQYF.

This clonotype has a count of ten or more. The chain links TRBV5-5 to TRBJ2-7; D is unclear. The germline gives CDR1 SGHKS, CDR2 YYEKEE (reference sequence). The CDR3 totals 15 residues. The V end was cut by 1 base, the J end by 1 base, with 12 bases between. In DNA form, the CDR3 reads TGTGCCAGCAGCTTGTTAGAGGTTGGGTCCTACGAGCAGTACTTC. It codes for CASSLLEVGSYEQYF.